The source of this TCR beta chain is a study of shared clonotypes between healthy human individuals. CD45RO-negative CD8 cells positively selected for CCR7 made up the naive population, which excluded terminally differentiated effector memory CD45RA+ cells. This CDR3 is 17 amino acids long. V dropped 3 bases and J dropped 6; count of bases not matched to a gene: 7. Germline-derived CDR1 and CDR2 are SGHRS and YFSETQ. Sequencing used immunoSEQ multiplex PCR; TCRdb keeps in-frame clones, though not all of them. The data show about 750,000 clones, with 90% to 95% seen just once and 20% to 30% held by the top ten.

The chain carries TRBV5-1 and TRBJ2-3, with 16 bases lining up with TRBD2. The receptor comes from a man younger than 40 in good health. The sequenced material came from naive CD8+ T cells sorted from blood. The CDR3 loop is CASSWGTSGRASDTQYF. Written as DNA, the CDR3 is TGCGCCAGCAGCTGGGGGACTAGCGGGAGGGCCTCGGATACGCAGTATTTT.